A single sample gave rise to the 5 T cell receptor beta chains below, sequenced in a study of cytomegalovirus exposure and HLA in healthy donors. PCR employed 60 Vbeta and 13 Jbeta primers. TCRdb's table, derived via immunoSEQ multiplex PCR, lists solely in-frame clones and lacks some. The sample has 100,000 to 150,000 clones, 75% to 85% seen once; the top ten hold approximately 9%. Material: PBMCs. These receptors all stem from a man aged 25 to 40 in good health and CMV-seropositive.

V and J are TRBV7-2 and TRBJ2-1, with 12 bases aligning to TRBD2. Losses at the gene ends were 3 bases for V and 3 bases for J; bases not matched to a gene: 0. The germline CDR1 and CDR2 sequences are SGHTA and FQGNSA. This CDR3 is built from 15 residues. CDR3 protein: CASSLTSGGYNEQFF. CDR3 sequence (DNA): TGTGCCAGCAGCTTGACTAGCGGGGGCTACAATGAGCAGTTCTTC.

In this sample, this clone turned up once. The chain combines TRBV5-1 with TRBJ1-3; TRBD1 is a possible D gene (5 bases). Germline V lookup: CDR1 SGHRS, CDR2 YFSETQ. There are 14 residues in the CDR3. Trimming left V 1 base short and J 0 bases short, with 5 bases between. The CDR3 nucleotides are TGCGCCAGCAGCTTGACAGGCTCTGGAAACACCATATATTTT. This sequence encodes CASSLTGSGNTIYF.

The chain is built from TRBV7-9 and TRBJ2-1; 7 nucleotides agree with TRBD1. This CDR3 contains 17 residues. Germline loops: CDR1 SEHNR, CDR2 FQNEAQ (reference sequence). The trim removed 1 base at V and 5 bases at J, leaving 11 bases unmatched. CDR3 in amino acids: CASSLGVRQGDHNEQFF. CDR3 sequence (DNA): TGTGCCAGCAGCTTAGGGGTGAGGCAGGGGGACCACAATGAGCAGTTCTTC. Based on the CDR3 plus reference TRBV7-9 and TRBJ2-1, the full variable domain is DTGVSQNPRHKITKRGQNVTFRCDPISEHNRLYWYRQTLGQGPEFLTYFQNEAQLEKSRLLSDRFSAERPKGSFSTLEIQRTEQGDSAMYLCASSLGVRQGDHNEQFFGPGTRLTVL.

The chain joins TRBV6-1 to TRBJ2-7, with 8 nucleotides matching TRBD1. CDR3 length: 17 amino acids. The germline gives CDR1 MNHNS, CDR2 SASEGT. V was pared by 3 bases and J by 3 bases, with 13 bases of the junction left unmatched. The CDR3 loop is CASSDPWRQGSYYEQYF. The CDR3 DNA is TGTGCCAGCAGTGACCCCTGGCGACAGGGGAGTTACTACGAGCAGTACTTC.

The chain has TRBV28 and TRBJ1-2; perhaps TRBD1 as D (5 bases). Trimming pared 10 bases from V and 1 base from J, leaving 13 bases between. This CDR3 is built from 13 residues. CDR1 is MDHEN, CDR2 SYDVKM, per germline. The CDR3 sequence: CATQGTLNYGYTF. The CDR3 DNA sequence: TGTGCCACCCAGGGAACCCTTAACTATGGCTACACCTTC.